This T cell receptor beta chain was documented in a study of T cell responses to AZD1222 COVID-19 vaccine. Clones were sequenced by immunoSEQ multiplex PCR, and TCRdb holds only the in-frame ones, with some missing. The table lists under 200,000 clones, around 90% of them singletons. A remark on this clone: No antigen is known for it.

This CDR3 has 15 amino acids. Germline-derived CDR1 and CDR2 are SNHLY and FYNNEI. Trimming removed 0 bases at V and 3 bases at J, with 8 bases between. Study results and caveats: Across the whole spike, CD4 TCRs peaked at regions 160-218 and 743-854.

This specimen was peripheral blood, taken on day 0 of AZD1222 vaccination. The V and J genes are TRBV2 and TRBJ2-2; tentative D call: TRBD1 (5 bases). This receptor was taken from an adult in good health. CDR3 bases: TGTGCCAGCAGTGAAGCGCTACAGGACACCGGGGAGCTGTTTTTT. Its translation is CASSEALQDTGELFF.